Listed below are T cell receptor beta chains from one sample, sequenced in a study of molecular identifiers for immune sequencing clone quantification. TCRdb called the PCR reads again in MiXCR, with one record for every CDR3 protein. The sample has about 640,000 distinct CDR3 sequences, approximately 20% seen once. Material: naive CD8+ T cells from blood, with Jurkat cell RNA spiked in. Receptor source: a human donor in good health. Some libraries in this study had Jurkat cell RNA spiked in. Each CDR3 is given with its conserved first and last residue. Each record gives: clone size, D gene, J gene, V gene, CDR3 DNA, CDR3 protein. The D gene is left open where the match is weak. Not all rows give a size; the values are once, few, many and, for expanded clones, a class.

>NA|NA|TRBJ1-1|TRBV27
TGTGCCAGCAGTTTCTATTTTAGGGGGACGAACACTGAAGCTTTCTTT
CASSFYFRGTNTEAFF
>many|NA|TRBJ2-3|TRBV29-1
TGCAGTGGGCGAGGCCTATTTACGCAGTATTTT
CSGRGLFTQYF
>many|TRBD1|TRBJ1-5|TRBV6-5
TGTGCCAGCAGTCCAGGGGGCTTTGGTAATCAGCCCCAGCATTTT
CASSPGGFGNQPQHF
>many|NA|TRBJ2-2|TRBV29-1
TGCAGCGTTGAGGGGGCCGTTGCCGGGGAGCTGTTTTTT
CSVEGAVAGELFF
>NA|TRBD2|TRBJ2-3|TRBV7-9
TGTGCCAGCAGCAAGACTAGCGGGTACACAGATACGCAGTATTTT
CASSKTSGYTDTQYF
>many|NA|TRBJ2-7|TRBV28
TGTGCCAGCACCCCCGCCCCGGGATTCTACGAGCAGTACTTC
CASTPAPGFYEQYF
>many|TRBD1|TRBJ1-1|TRBV4-3
TGCGCCAGCCGCGGAACGGGGGCAGGGGGCAGGTTTGTCACTGAAGCTTTCTTT
CASRGTGAGGRFVTEAFF
>many|TRBD1|TRBJ2-2|TRBV20-1
TGCAGTGCTAGAGATTCATACGGGACAGCGAACACCGGGGAGCTGTTTTTT
CSARDSYGTANTGELFF
>NA|TRBD2|TRBJ2-1|TRBV3-1
TGTGCCAGCAGCCAAGTGCCTACTAGCGGGAGAAACAATGAGCAGTTCTTC
CASSQVPTSGRNNEQFF
>NA|NA|TRBJ2-7|TRBV7-9
TGTGCCAGCAGCTTAGGGGTCTCTTACGTGCAGTACTTC
CASSLGVSYVQYF
>many|NA|TRBJ1-4|TRBV7-9
TGTGCCAGCAGCTCCTGGGACGAAGATGAAAAACTGTTTTTT
CASSSWDEDEKLFF
>NA|NA|TRBJ2-4|TRBV29-1
TGCAGCGTTTCCGAGAGGGAGAACATTCAGTACTTC
CSVSERENIQYF
>many|NA|TRBJ1-1|TRBV5-1
TGCGCCAGCAGCTTGGTCGGCAGTCACACTGAAGCTTTCTTT
CASSLVGSHTEAFF
>NA|TRBD1|TRBJ1-2|TRBV7-2
TGTGCCAGCAGCTTAGCCCCCTCGACAGGGGCTAACTATGGCTACACCTTC
CASSLAPSTGANYGYTF
>many|TRBD1|TRBJ1-1|TRBV19
TGTGCCAGTAGTTTGAGGCGAGGGGGCCCGGCGAACACTGAAGCTTTCTTT
CASSLRRGGPANTEAFF
>NA|TRBD1|TRBJ2-1|TRBV7-6
TGTGCCAGCAGCACATCGACAGGGGGCGATTTCAATGAGCAGTTCTTC
CASSTSTGGDFNEQFF
>NA|NA|TRBJ2-7|TRBV6-6
TGTGCCAGCAGTTATTTTGTGAGCTCCTACGAGCAGTACTTC
CASSYFVSSYEQYF
>many|TRBD1|TRBJ2-3|TRBV19
TGTGCCAGTAGTCTGACAGGGGGCGGTGGAGATACGCAGTATTTT
CASSLTGGGGDTQYF
>many|NA|TRBJ2-3|TRBV5-1
TGCGCCAGCAGCTTGGAGGGTTCCCTGTATGGAGATACGCAGTATTTT
CASSLEGSLYGDTQYF
>NA|NA|TRBJ2-2|TRBV29-1
TGCAGCGTTGGGACTAACAACTCGAACACCGGGGAGCTGTTTTTT
CSVGTNNSNTGELFF
>many|NA|TRBJ2-3|TRBV11-2
TGTGCCAGCAGCTCCCGGACGTCCTTCACAGATACGCAGTATTTT
CASSSRTSFTDTQYF
>NA|NA|TRBJ2-1|TRBV20-1
TGCAGTGCTCCACCTGGGCATAGCGGCTGGGGTGAGCAGTTCTTC
CSAPPGHSGWGEQFF
>few|NA|TRBJ2-2|TRBV5-4
TGTGCCAGCAGTTCATCCGCCGGGGAGGCGACCACCGGGGAGCTGTTTTTT
CASSSSAGEATTGELFF
>NA|NA|TRBJ2-7|TRBV19
TGTGCCAGTAGTATAGATGCTGCAGGACGGTACGAGCAGTACTTC
CASSIDAAGRYEQYF
>NA|NA|TRBJ1-2|TRBV24-1
TGTGCCACCAGTGGTCCCGGCCTCGACTATGGCTACACCTTC
CATSGPGLDYGYTF
>many|TRBD1|TRBJ2-5|TRBV7-2
TGTGCCAGCAGCTGGACAGGGGAACAAGAGACCCAGTACTTC
CASSWTGEQETQYF
>many|TRBD1|TRBJ1-1|TRBV30
TGTGCCTGGAGAAGGGGACAGGGGCAAATGAACACTGAAGCTTTCTTT
CAWRRGQGQMNTEAFF
>many|NA|TRBJ2-4|TRBV7-2
TGTGCCAGCACCCCCCCCGGGGAGCTAGCCAAAAACATTCAGTACTTC
CASTPPGELAKNIQYF
>NA|NA|TRBJ1-2|TRBV9
TGTGCCAGCAGCCCAGGGGTCAGTAGCTACTATGGCTACACCTTC
CASSPGVSSYYGYTF
>many|TRBD1|TRBJ1-1|TRBV20-1
TGCAGTGCTATCCCGACAGGGGCCGTCGTCACTGAAGCTTTCTTT
CSAIPTGAVVTEAFF
>NA|TRBD1|TRBJ1-4|TRBV2
TGTGCCAGCAGTGGGGGGACAGGTGCAACCGAAAAACTGTTTTTT
CASSGGTGATEKLFF
>NA|TRBD2|TRBJ2-7|TRBV4-3
TGCGCCAGCAGCCAGGATCCCCGGGGCCGGGGGGCCTACGAGCAGTACTTC
CASSQDPRGRGAYEQYF
>many|NA|TRBJ1-6|TRBV7-9
TGTGCCAGCAGCGCCAGGACAGCCAATAATTCACCCCTCCACTTT
CASSARTANNSPLHF
>NA|NA|TRBJ2-1|TRBV7-9
TGTGCCAGCAGCCTTAAGGAATACAATGAGCAGTTCTTC
CASSLKEYNEQFF
>few|TRBD1|TRBJ1-5|TRBV7-8
TGTGCCAGCAGCTTAGGGATCTACCAGGGGGCCCATCAGCCCCAGCATTTT
CASSLGIYQGAHQPQHF
>many|TRBD1|TRBJ2-7|TRBV18
TGTGCCAGCTCACCGGGGAAGGGGGCTTACGAGCAGTACTTC
CASSPGKGAYEQYF
>NA|TRBD2|TRBJ2-7|TRBV15
TGTGCCACCAGCGGGACTAGCGGGGAACGACCTCTCTATGAGCAGTACTTC
CATSGTSGERPLYEQYF